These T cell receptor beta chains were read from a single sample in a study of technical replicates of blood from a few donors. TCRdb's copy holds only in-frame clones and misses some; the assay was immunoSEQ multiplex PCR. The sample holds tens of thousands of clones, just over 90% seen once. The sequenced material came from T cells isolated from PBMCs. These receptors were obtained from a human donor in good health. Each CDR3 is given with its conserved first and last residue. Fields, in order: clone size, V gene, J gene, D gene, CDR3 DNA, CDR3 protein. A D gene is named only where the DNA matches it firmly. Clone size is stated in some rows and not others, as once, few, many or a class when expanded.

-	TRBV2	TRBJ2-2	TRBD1	TGTGCCAGCAGTGGACAGGGGGCAATATACACCGGGGAGCTGTTTTTT	CASSGQGAIYTGELFF
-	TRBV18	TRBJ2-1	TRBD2	TGTGCCAGCTCACCTCCTAGCGGCTCCTACAATGAGCAGTTCTTC	CASSPPSGSYNEQFF
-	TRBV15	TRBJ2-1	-	TGTGCCACCAGCAGAGCAATCGCCGGGTACAATGAGCAGTTCTTC	CATSRAIAGYNEQFF
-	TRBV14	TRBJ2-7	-	TGTGCCAGCAGCCAAGTTCAAGGGGCCTATGGAGAGCAGTACTTC	CASSQVQGAYGEQYF
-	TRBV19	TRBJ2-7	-	TGTGCCAGTAGTATAGACGGTTCGGTCACCTACGAGCAGTACTTC	CASSIDGSVTYEQYF
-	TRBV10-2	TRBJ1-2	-	TGCGCCATCTCACGGGGGTCGGACTATGGCTACACCTTC	CAISRGSDYGYTF
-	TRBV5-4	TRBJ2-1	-	TGTGCCAGCAGCTCCAAAACAGGGATCGATGAGCAGTTCTTC	CASSSKTGIDEQFF
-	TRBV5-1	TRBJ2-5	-	TGCGCCAGCAGCTTGGAGGGGCACGAGACCCAGTACTTC	CASSLEGHETQYF
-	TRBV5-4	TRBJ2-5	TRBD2	TGTGCCAGCAGCCCGAGGACTAGCGGGGGCGTTCCGTACTTC	CASSPRTSGGVPYF
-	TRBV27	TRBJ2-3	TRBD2	TGTGCCAGCAGTTTAAGCGGGAACCGCCTAGATACGCAGTATTTT	CASSLSGNRLDTQYF
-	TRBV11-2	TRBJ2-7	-	TGTGCCAGCAGCCCATCGACAGGTTCCGAGCAGTACTTC	CASSPSTGSEQYF
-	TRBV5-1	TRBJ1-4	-	TGCGCCAGCAGCTTGGCTGGCTCGGGGGAAAAACTGTTTTTT	CASSLAGSGEKLFF
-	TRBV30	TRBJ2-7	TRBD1	TGTGCCTGGAGTGTTCGTAACAGGGGGTACGAGCAGTACTTC	CAWSVRNRGYEQYF
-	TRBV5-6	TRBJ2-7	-	TGTGCCAGCAGCTTGGGGGGTTCGGACAGTTACGAGCAGTACTTC	CASSLGGSDSYEQYF
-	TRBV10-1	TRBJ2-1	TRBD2	TGCGCCAGCAGCCGAGGACTAGCGGGAGTGTGGAATGAGCAGTTCTTC	CASSRGLAGVWNEQFF
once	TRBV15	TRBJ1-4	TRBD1	TGTGCCACCAGCGTCACCGGGACAGGCCTTGCAACTAATGAAAAACTGTTTTTT	CATSVTGTGLATNEKLFF
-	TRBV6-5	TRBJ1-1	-	TGTGCCAGCAACCACAGGGCCATGAACACTGAAGCTTTCTTT	CASNHRAMNTEAFF
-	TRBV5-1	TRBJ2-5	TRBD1	TGCGCCAGCGGTACAGGGGGAGCACAAGAGACCCAGTACTTC	CASGTGGAQETQYF
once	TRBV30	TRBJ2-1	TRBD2	TGTGCCTGGAGTGTAACTAGCGAATACAATGAGCAGTTCTTC	CAWSVTSEYNEQFF
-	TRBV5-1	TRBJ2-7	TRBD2	TGCGCCAGCAGCTCCCCGGGACTAGCGGGAGGGAGCTCCTACGAGCAGTACTTC	CASSSPGLAGGSSYEQYF
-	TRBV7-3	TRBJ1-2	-	TGTGCCAGCAGCCCTACCGGACAGACCTTTGGCTACACCTTC	CASSPTGQTFGYTF
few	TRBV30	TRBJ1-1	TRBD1	TGTGCCTGGAACCCTCCCCCGACAGGGACTGAAGCTTTCTTT	CAWNPPPTGTEAFF
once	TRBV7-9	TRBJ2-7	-	TGTGCCAGCAGCCACCCAGGGTGGGACGAGCAGTACTTC	CASSHPGWDEQYF
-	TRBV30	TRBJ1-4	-	TGTGCCTGGAGAGGCGGCTTAGCAACTAATGAAAAACTGTTTTTT	CAWRGGLATNEKLFF
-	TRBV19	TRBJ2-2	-	TGTGCCAGTAGTATAGCGGCAGGGGCCGGGGAGCTGTTTTTT	CASSIAAGAGELFF
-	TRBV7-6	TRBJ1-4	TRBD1	TGTGCCAGCATCTTGAGTCCCGGGACAGGGAATGAAAAACTGTTTTTT	CASILSPGTGNEKLFF
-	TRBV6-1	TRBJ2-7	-	TGTGCCAGCAAGGCGGTTAGCTCCTACGAGCAGTACTTC	CASKAVSSYEQYF
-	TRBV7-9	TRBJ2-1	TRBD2	TGTGCCAGCAGCTCCCCCCCCCTAGCGGGGGGACCCTACAATGAGCAGTTCTTC	CASSSPPLAGGPYNEQFF
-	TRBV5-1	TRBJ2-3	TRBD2	TGCGCCAGCAGCGGGGATAGCGGGGATACGCAGTATTTT	CASSGDSGDTQYF
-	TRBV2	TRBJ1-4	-	TGTGCCAGCAGGAGGGGACATCTAGGCCGAGATCCCGGGGAAAAACTGTTTTTT	CASRRGHLGRDPGEKLFF
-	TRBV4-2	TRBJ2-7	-	TGTGCCAGCAGCCAAGATTTCCAAGCAGGGCAAAACCAGTACTTC	CASSQDFQAGQNQYF
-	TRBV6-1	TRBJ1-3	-	TGTGCCAGCAGTGAACTTGCAGGCTCTGGAAACACCATATATTTT	CASSELAGSGNTIYF
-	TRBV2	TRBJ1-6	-	TGTGCCAGCAGTGATTTCGGTAATTCACCCCTCCACTTT	CASSDFGNSPLHF
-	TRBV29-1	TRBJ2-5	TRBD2	TGCAGCGTTGAACTAGCGGGGGGCCAAGAGACCCAGTACTTC	CSVELAGGQETQYF
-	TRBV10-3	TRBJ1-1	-	TGTGCCATCAGTGAGGGGGGCTTCCTCGCCACTGAAGCTTTCTTT	CAISEGGFLATEAFF
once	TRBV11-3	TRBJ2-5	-	TGTGCCAGCAGCTTACTTATCGCCACGCGAAAGTACCAAGAGACCCAGTACTTC	CASSLLIATRKYQETQYF
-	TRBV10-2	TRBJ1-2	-	TGCGCCAGCAGTGTCGGCAGGGTGGACTATGGCTACACCTTC	CASSVGRVDYGYTF
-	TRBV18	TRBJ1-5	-	TGTGCCAGCTCACCACCATCCGGAGAGCCCCAGCATTTT	CASSPPSGEPQHF
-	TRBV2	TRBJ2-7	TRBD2	TGTGCCAGCACATGGACTAGCGGCTACGAGCAGTACTTC	CASTWTSGYEQYF
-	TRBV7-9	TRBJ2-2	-	TGTGCCAGCAGCCTGCTAGCATCAACCGGGGAGCTGTTTTTT	CASSLLASTGELFF
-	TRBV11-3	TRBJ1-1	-	TGTGCCAGCAGCCTTTTCCGGGACACTGAAGCTTTCTTT	CASSLFRDTEAFF
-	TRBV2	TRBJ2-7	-	TGTGCCAGCAGAACTGATTCCTACGAGCAGTACTTC	CASRTDSYEQYF